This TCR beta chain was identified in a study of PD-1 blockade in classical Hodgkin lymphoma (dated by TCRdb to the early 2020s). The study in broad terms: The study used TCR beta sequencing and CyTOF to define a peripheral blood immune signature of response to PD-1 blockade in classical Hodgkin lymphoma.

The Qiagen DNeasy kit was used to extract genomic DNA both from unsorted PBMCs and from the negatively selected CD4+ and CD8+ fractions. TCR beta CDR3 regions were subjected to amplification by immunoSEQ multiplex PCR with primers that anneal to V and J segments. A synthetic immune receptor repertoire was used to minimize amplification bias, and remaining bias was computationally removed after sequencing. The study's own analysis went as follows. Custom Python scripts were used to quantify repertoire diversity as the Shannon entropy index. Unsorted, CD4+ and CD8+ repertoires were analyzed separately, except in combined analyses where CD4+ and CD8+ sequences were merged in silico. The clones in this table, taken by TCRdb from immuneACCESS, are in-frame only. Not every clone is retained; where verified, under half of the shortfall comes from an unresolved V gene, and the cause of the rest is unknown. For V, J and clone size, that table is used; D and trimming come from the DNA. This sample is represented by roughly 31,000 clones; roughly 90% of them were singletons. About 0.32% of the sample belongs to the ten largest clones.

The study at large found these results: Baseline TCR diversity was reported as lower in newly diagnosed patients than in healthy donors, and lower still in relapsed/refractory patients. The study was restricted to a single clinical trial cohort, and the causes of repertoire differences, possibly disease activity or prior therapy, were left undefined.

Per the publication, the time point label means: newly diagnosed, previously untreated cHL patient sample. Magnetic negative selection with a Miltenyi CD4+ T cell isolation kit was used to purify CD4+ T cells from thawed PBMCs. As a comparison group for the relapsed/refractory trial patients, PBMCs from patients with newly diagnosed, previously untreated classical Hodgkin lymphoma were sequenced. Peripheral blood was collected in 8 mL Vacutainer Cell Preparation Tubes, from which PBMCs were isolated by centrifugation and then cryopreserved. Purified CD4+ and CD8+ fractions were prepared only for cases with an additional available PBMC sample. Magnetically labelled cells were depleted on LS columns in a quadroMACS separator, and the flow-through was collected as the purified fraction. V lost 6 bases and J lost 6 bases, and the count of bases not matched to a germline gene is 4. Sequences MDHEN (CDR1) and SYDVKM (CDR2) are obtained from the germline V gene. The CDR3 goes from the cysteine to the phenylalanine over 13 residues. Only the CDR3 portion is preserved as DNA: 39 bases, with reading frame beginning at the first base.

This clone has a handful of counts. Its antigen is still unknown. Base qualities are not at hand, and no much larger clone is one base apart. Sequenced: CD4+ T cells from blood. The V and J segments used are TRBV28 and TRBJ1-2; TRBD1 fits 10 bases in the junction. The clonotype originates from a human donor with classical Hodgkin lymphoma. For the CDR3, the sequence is CASSRGQGNGYTF. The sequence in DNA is TGTGCCAGCAGCAGGGGACAGGGGAATGGCTACACCTTC.